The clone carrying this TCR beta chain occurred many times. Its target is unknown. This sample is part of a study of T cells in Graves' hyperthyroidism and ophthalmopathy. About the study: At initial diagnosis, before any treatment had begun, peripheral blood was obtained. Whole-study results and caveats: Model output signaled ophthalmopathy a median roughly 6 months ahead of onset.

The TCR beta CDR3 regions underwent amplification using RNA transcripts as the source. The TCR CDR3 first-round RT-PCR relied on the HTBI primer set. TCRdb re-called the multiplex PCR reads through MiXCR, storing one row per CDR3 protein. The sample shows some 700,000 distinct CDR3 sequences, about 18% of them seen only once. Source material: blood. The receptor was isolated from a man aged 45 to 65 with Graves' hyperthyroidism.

CDR3 in DNA: TGTGCCAGCAGTAGCGGGAGGGATGGGTACGAGCAGTACTTC. Translated: CASSSGRDGYEQYF. The chain joins TRBV9 to TRBJ2-7, with 11 bases identical to TRBD2. This CDR3 comprises 14 residues. The trim removed 5 bases at V and 4 bases at J, leaving 5 bases unmatched. In germline, CDR1 is SGDLS, CDR2 YYNGEE.